What follows are 29 T cell receptor beta chains derived from one specimen sequenced in a study of blood T cell repertoires in COVID-19. Assay used: immunoSEQ multiplex PCR; TCRdb lists only in-frame clones, some missing. Found here are around 230,000 clones, about 85% of them singletons; the top ten hold approximately 0.69%. The sequencing sample was made of peripheral blood. All receptors come from a man aged 40-49 years with acute or convalescent COVID-19.

The chain uses TRBV12-3 or TRBV12-4 and TRBJ2-3; D perhaps matches TRBD2 (5 bases). The CDR3 extends over 12 amino acids. The V gene lost 8 bases and the J gene lost 2 bases, with 8 bases spanning the gap. CDR3 DNA sequence: TGTGCCAGCGGGGAGTACACAGATACGCAGTATTTT. It codes for CASGEYTDTQYF.

V is TRBV7-8 and J is TRBJ1-2; D might be TRBD1 (5 bases). The CDR3 runs 15 residues. V lost 1 base and J 1 base, leaving 10 bases between the germline ends. Per germline, CDR1 SGHVS and CDR2 FQNEAQ. The chain's CDR3 is CASSLGGGFNYGYTF. Written as DNA, the CDR3 is TGTGCCAGCAGCTTAGGGGGGGGATTTAACTATGGCTACACCTTC.

The rearrangement links TRBV2 to TRBJ1-6; D is perhaps TRBD1 (5 bases). This CDR3 has 15 amino acids. The V end lost 7 bases, the J end lost 9 bases, and 19 bases lay between the germline ends. Germline CDR1 is SNHLY and CDR2 is FYNNEI. CDR3 sequence (DNA): TGTGCCAGCATAAAAAATCAAGGGAGGGGTTCACCCCTCCACTTT. Its translation: CASIKNQGRGSPLHF. The complete variable domain, with remaining parts taken from reference TRBV2 and TRBJ1-6, reads EPEVTQTPSHQVTQMGQEVILRCVPISNHLYFYWYRQILGQKVEFLVSFYNNEISEKSEIFDDQFSVERPDGSNFTLKIRSTKLEDSAMYFCASIKNQGRGSPLHFGNGTRLTVT.

This clone was observed a single time. The V and J genes are TRBV5-1 and TRBJ2-2, with 7 bases aligning to TRBD1. This CDR3 has 15 amino acids. J was trimmed by 2 bases and V by 3 bases; bases with no gene match: 4. Germline CDR1 and CDR2: SGHRS and YFSETQ. DNA for the CDR3: TGCGCCAGCAGCTCGGGACAGCGAAACACCGGGGAGCTGTTTTTT. Its translation: CASSSGQRNTGELFF.

The V and J genes are TRBV13 and TRBJ2-1; 11 bases align to TRBD2. CDR3 length: 18 residues. Unmatched junction bases numbered 12, after V lost 0 bases and J lost 8 bases. Germline CDR1 and CDR2: PRHDT and FYEKMQ (reference sequence). The CDR3 protein is CASSLGGLAGGTNHEQFF. CDR3 nucleotides: TGTGCCAGCAGCTTAGGCGGGCTAGCGGGAGGAACAAACCATGAGCAGTTCTTC.

The chain is built from TRBV7-2 and TRBJ2-7; TRBD2 matches 8 bases. CDR1 is SGHTA and CDR2 is FQGNSA in the germline V gene. The CDR3 is 15 amino acids. V gave up 3 bases and J gave up 2 bases; unmatched junction bases: 6. This chain's CDR3 is CASSLGTSSAYEQYF. CDR3 coding DNA: TGTGCCAGCAGCTTGGGGACTAGTTCCGCCTACGAGCAGTACTTC.

The chain recombines TRBV29-1 with TRBJ2-1, with D perhaps TRBD2 (6 bases). The CDR3 length is 13 residues. Germline V gives CDR1 SQVTM, CDR2 ANQGSEA. Trimming removed 4 bases at V and 10 bases at J, with 17 bases between. As DNA, the CDR3 is TGCAGCGTTGTCACGGGAGATCAAAGGGAGCAGTTCTTC. This sequence encodes CSVVTGDQREQFF.

The rearrangement uses TRBV7-9 and TRBJ1-5, with 11 bases that match TRBD1. Unmatched junction bases numbered 10, after V lost 5 bases and J lost 4 bases. The CDR3 has 17 residues. CDR1 is SEHNR and CDR2 is FQNEAQ in the germline V gene (reference sequence). The CDR3 DNA reads as TGTGCCAGCAGCCTAGACAGGACAGGGGGCCTGAATCAGCCCCAGCATTTT. Its translation: CASSLDRTGGLNQPQHF.

The rearrangement joins TRBV11-1 to TRBJ1-1; 9 bases match TRBD1. CDR3 size: 15 residues. Germline V gene sequence: CDR1 SGHAT, CDR2 FQDESV (reference sequence). After removal of 3 bases from V and 1 base from J, the junction contained 3 bases not matched to a gene. CDR3: CASSFNRGPNTEAFF. As DNA, the CDR3 is TGTGCCAGCAGCTTTAACAGGGGGCCGAACACTGAAGCTTTCTTT. Based on the CDR3 plus reference TRBV11-1 and TRBJ1-1, the full variable domain is EAEVAQSPRYKITEKSQAVAFWCDPISGHATLYWYRQILGQGPELLVQFQDESVVDDSQLPKDRFSAERLKGVDSTLKIQPAELGDSAMYLCASSFNRGPNTEAFFGQGTRLTVV.

CDR3 residues: CASSVQGSSGNTIYF. CDR3 DNA sequence: TGTGCCAGCAGCGTACAGGGGTCGTCGGGAAACACCATATATTTT. The chain combines TRBV5-4 with TRBJ1-3; 7 bases are shared with TRBD1. Per germline, CDR1 SGHNT and CDR2 YYREEE (reference sequence). This CDR3 is 15 amino acids long. V lost 4 bases to trimming and J lost 4 bases; unmatched junction nucleotides: 8.

The chain links TRBV6-5 to TRBJ2-2, with a tentative D call TRBD1 (6 bases). Looked up from germline, CDR1 is MNHEY and CDR2 is SVGAGI. There are 13 residues in the CDR3. Trimming took off 7 bases at V and 2 bases at J, with 8 bases between the two ends. The CDR3 region has the DNA TGTGCCAGCACGGACAGAAACACCGGGGAGCTGTTTTTT. As protein: CASTDRNTGELFF.

The V gene is TRBV2, the J gene TRBJ2-2, with 7 bases that match TRBD2. This CDR3 has 14 residues. V dropped 6 bases and J dropped 4; count of bases not matched to a gene: 5. Germline V CDR1 and CDR2: SNHLY, FYNNEI. Here the CDR3 reads CASSEERGTGELFF. The CDR3 coding sequence is TGTGCCAGCAGCGAGGAGCGGGGCACCGGGGAGCTGTTTTTT.

The count of this clone is one. The genes are TRBV5-3 and TRBJ1-4, with 8 bases fitting TRBD1. TRBV5-3 is marked as an open reading frame, function uncertain. The junction had 7 bases not matched to a gene; V was cut back by 7 bases and J by 8 bases. The CDR3 totals 13 residues. The CDR3 sequence: CARYDRGGEKLFF. In DNA form, the CDR3 reads TGTGCCAGATACGACAGGGGAGGCGAAAAACTGTTTTTT.

The J gene is TRBJ2-7, the V gene TRBV14; the D gene is possibly TRBD1 (7 bases). Trimming pared 6 bases from V and 3 bases from J, leaving 18 bases between. Per the germline V gene, CDR1 is SGHDN and CDR2 is FVKESK. The CDR3 has 15 residues. The CDR3 loop reads CASSYQAGQFYEQYF. The CDR3 coding sequence is TGTGCCAGCAGTTACCAGGCGGGACAGTTCTACGAGCAGTACTTC. Full variable domain (remainder filled in from reference TRBV14 and TRBJ2-7): EAGVTQFPSHSVIEKGQTVTLRCDPISGHDNLYWYRRVMGKEIKFLLHFVKESKQDESGMPNNRFLAERTGGTYSTLKVQPAELEDSGVYFCASSYQAGQFYEQYFGPGTRLTVT.

The chain combines TRBV6-2 or TRBV6-3 with TRBJ1-3, with D unclear. This CDR3 has 16 amino acids. CDR1 is MNHEY, CDR2 SVGEGT, per germline. With 5 bases removed from V and 1 base from J, the gap between germline ends came to 15 bases. The CDR3 is CASSPIRPGSGNTIYF. CDR3 in DNA: TGTGCCAGCAGTCCGATTCGCCCCGGGTCTGGAAACACCATATATTTT.

The rearrangement joins TRBV2 to TRBJ1-5; D perhaps matches TRBD1 (5 bases). This CDR3 is 14 amino acids long. Deletions cut 7 bases from V and 0 bases from J, with 10 bases between. From germline, CDR1 is SNHLY and CDR2 FYNNEI. The CDR3 region is CASTTGHSNQPQHF. The CDR3 coding sequence is TGTGCCAGCACAACAGGTCATAGCAATCAGCCCCAGCATTTT.

The V gene is TRBV6-5, the J gene TRBJ2-2; 9 bases map to TRBD1. The CDR3 has 15 residues. The germline V gene encodes CDR1 MNHEY and CDR2 SVGAGI. V trimming: 4 bases; J trimming: 0 bases; junction bases outside the gene matches: 0. For the CDR3, the DNA is TGTGCCAGCAGTTGGGACAGGGCGAACACCGGGGAGCTGTTTTTT. Its protein is CASSWDRANTGELFF.

This sequence joins TRBV6-5 and TRBJ1-1; perhaps TRBD1 as D (5 bases). Germline values: CDR1 MNHEY, CDR2 SVGAGI. V shed 0 bases and J shed 1 base, with 9 bases lying between them. CDR3 length: 15 residues. This CDR3 reads CASSYSTGANTEAFF. CDR3 nucleotide sequence: TGTGCCAGCAGTTACTCAACAGGTGCGAACACTGAAGCTTTCTTT.

The chain recombines TRBV7-2 with TRBJ2-1, with 9 nucleotides matching TRBD1. Looked up from germline, CDR1 is SGHTA and CDR2 is FQGNSA. The CDR3 length is 16 residues. The V segment lost 1 base and the J segment 6 bases; nucleotides outside the gene matches: 7. The CDR3 DNA sequence: TGTGCCAGCAGCTTAGTACCGGGACAGGGTGCCAATGAGCAGTTCTTC. Translating gives CASSLVPGQGANEQFF.

The rearrangement links TRBV11-2 to TRBJ2-4; D is perhaps TRBD2 (7 bases). V gave up 5 bases and J gave up 2 bases, with 16 bases separating them. Germline lookup yields CDR1 SGHAT and CDR2 FQNNGV. The CDR3 runs 16 residues. In nucleotides, the CDR3 is TGTGCCAGCAGCCCCGGGATGGGGGGGCCCAAAAACATTCAGTACTTC. It codes for CASSPGMGGPKNIQYF. Together with reference TRBV11-2 and TRBJ2-4, the CDR3 gives the full variable domain: EAGVAQSPRYKIIEKRQSVAFWCNPISGHATLYWYQQILGQGPKLLIQFQNNGVVDDSQLPKDRFSAERLKGVDSTLKIQPAKLEDSAVYLCASSPGMGGPKNIQYFGAGTRLSVL.

This clone was counted only a few times. V is TRBV29-1 and J is TRBJ2-5, with TRBD1 as a possible D gene (11 bases). The CDR3 runs to 21 residues. V dropped 0 bases and J dropped 1 base, with 30 bases sitting between them. CDR1 is SQVTM and CDR2 is ANQGSEA in the germline V gene. CDR3 sequence reads: CSVEEYAGQGAASGSQETQYF. Written as DNA, the CDR3 is TGCAGCGTTGAAGAATATGCTGGACAGGGGGCCGCTAGCGGGAGCCAAGAGACCCAGTACTTC.

V gene TRBV19 combines with J gene TRBJ2-7; D might be TRBD2 (6 bases). V lost 0 bases and J 3 bases, leaving 12 bases between the germline ends. The CDR3 is made up of 15 amino acids. Germline values: CDR1 LNHDA, CDR2 SQIVND (reference sequence). Here the CDR3 reads CASSIEEGLSYEQYF. CDR3 in DNA: TGTGCCAGTAGTATAGAGGAGGGTTTGAGCTACGAGCAGTACTTC.

V and J are TRBV5-1 and TRBJ2-3; the match to TRBD2 covers 8 bases. CDR1 is SGHRS and CDR2 is YFSETQ in the germline V gene. V shed 1 base, J shed 1 base, and the junction held 5 bases outside the gene matches. The CDR3 is 16 residues long. The CDR3 DNA reads as TGCGCCAGCAGCTTGTTGGAACTAGCGGGCACAGATACGCAGTATTTT. Its protein is CASSLLELAGTDTQYF.

The chain combines TRBV7-9 with TRBJ1-2, with 7 nucleotides matching TRBD1. Germline lookup yields CDR1 SEHNR and CDR2 FQNEAQ (reference sequence). J was trimmed by 3 bases and V by 5 bases; bases with no gene match: 6. This CDR3 spans 14 amino acids. CDR3 coding DNA: TGTGCCAGCAGCGAGGGGGCACTCCACTATGGCTACACCTTC. Amino acid sequence: CASSEGALHYGYTF.

This clone has more than one count but fewer than ten. The J gene is TRBJ2-7, the V gene TRBV7-8; D is undetermined. The CDR3 loop spans 11 amino acids. CDR1 is SGHVS, CDR2 FQNEAQ, per germline. V shed 4 bases and J shed 3 bases, with 4 bases lying between them. This CDR3 is CASSYYYEQYF. The CDR3 nucleotides read TGTGCCAGCAGCTACTACTACGAGCAGTACTTC.

V and J are TRBV18 and TRBJ2-1, with D unclear. Trimming pared 2 bases from V and 0 bases from J, leaving 5 bases between. CDR3 size: 14 residues. Germline loops: CDR1 KGHSH, CDR2 LQKENI. Written as DNA, the CDR3 is TGTGCCAGCTCACCAGTCCGCTCCTACAATGAGCAGTTCTTC. The encoded protein is CASSPVRSYNEQFF. Filled out from reference TRBV18 and TRBJ2-1, the complete variable domain reads NAGVMQNPRHLVRRRGQEARLRCSPMKGHSHVYWYRQLPEEGLKFMVYLQKENIIDESGMPKERFSAEFPKEGPSILRIQQVVRGDSAAYFCASSPVRSYNEQFFGPGTRLTVL.

This chain connects TRBV15 to TRBJ2-5, with 7 bases fitting TRBD1. Germline V gene lookup returns CDR1 LNHNV and CDR2 YYDKDF (reference sequence). Trimming cost V 1 base and J 4 bases; bases outside gene matches: 6. This CDR3 spans 15 amino acids. CDR3 sequence (DNA): TGTGCCACCAGCAGAGGACAGGGCGGGTTAGAGACCCAGTACTTC. Amino acid sequence: CATSRGQGGLETQYF.

The chain combines TRBV6-5 with TRBJ1-3; D gene unclear. CDR1 and CDR2 (germline): MNHEY, SVGAGI. The CDR3 sequence is 13 residues long. Trimming stripped 7 bases from V and 2 bases from J, with 9 bases between. The CDR3 DNA reads TGTGCCAGCACGTTTTTCCCTGGAAACACCATATATTTT. Its translation is CASTFFPGNTIYF.

The chain uses TRBV6-5 and TRBJ1-3; no definite D call. With 7 bases removed from V and 2 bases from J, the gap between germline ends came to 9 bases. This CDR3 spans 13 amino acids. Germline loops: CDR1 MNHEY, CDR2 SVGAGI. This CDR3 reads CASTVNAGNTIYF. The CDR3 nucleotides read TGTGCCAGCACGGTCAACGCTGGAAACACCATATATTTT.